Described below is a single TCR beta chain sequence and its context. No antigen is known for it. Assay: immunoSEQ multiplex PCR; the TCRdb copy retains only in-frame clones and omits some. The data hold about 19,000 clones, with 83% observed a single time. These data come from a study of OX40 agonist ivuxolimab in advanced cancers. Looking at the study overall: The dose-escalation cohort was around 83% male, with a mean age of around 54 years, ranging about 20 to 85. Study-level results: Low normalized clonal expansion also occurred in some nonresponding patients.

Germline V CDR1 and CDR2: MNHNS, SASEGT. The CDR3 has 15 residues. V was clipped by 4 bases and J by 7 bases, with 19 bases between them. The V gene is TRBV6-1, the J gene TRBJ1-2; D unclear. The receptor was derived from an adult with an advanced solid tumor such as melanoma, head and neck, liver or kidney cancer. The source material was CD4+ or CD8+ T cells sorted from blood, sampled in a trial of the OX40 agonist ivuxolimab. The CDR3 loop is CASSAFLLAPGGYTF. DNA for the CDR3: TGTGCCAGCAGTGCTTTCCTTTTGGCCCCCGGTGGCTACACCTTC.